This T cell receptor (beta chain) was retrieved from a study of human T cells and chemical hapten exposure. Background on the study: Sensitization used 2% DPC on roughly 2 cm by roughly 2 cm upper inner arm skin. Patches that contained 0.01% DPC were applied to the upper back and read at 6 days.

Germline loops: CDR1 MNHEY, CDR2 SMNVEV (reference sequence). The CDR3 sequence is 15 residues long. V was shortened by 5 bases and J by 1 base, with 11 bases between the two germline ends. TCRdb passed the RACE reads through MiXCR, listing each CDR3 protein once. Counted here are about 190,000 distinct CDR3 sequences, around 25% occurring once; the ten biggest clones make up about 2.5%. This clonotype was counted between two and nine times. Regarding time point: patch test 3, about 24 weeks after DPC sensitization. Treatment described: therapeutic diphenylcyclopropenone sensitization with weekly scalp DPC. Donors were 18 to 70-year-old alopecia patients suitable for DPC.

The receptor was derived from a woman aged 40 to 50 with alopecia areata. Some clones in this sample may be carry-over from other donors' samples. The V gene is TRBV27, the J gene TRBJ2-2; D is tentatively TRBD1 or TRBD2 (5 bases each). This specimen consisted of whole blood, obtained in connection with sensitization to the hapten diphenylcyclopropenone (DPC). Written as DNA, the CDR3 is TGTGCCAGCAGTCAATGGGACGTGAACACCGGGGAGCTGTTTTTT. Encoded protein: CASSQWDVNTGELFF.